This T cell receptor (beta chain) comes out of a study of blood T cell repertoires in COVID-19. Study-level information: Samples of COVID-19 (acute and convalescent) were obtained from the United States, Italy and Spain. T cells, B-cell-depleted T cells, or PBMCs supplied cDNA or gDNA.

The method was immunoSEQ multiplex PCR; TCRdb's version includes in-frame clones alone and lacks a portion of them. Of tens of thousands of clones in the sample, around nine tenths were seen once. Enrollment of patients from Seattle took place during active infection, with longitudinal follow-up. V trimming: 6 bases; J trimming: 5 bases; junction bases outside the gene matches: 9. The germline gives CDR1 MNHEY, CDR2 SVGAGI. The CDR3 length is 14 residues. Specimen: peripheral blood. The TCR comes from a woman aged 45 to 65 with COVID-19, enrolled during active disease. The chain employs TRBV6-5 and TRBJ2-7; TRBD1 matches at 8 bases. CDR3 coding DNA: TGTGCCAGCAGGGGGACAGGAAAGCTAGACGAGCAGTACTTC. Protein product: CASRGTGKLDEQYF.